This TCR beta chain was sequenced during a study of a mutant IDH1 vaccine in newly diagnosed glioma. For the study at large: Patients under treatment included about 62% males and about 40% females and had a mean age of around 40 years.

The method was immunoSEQ multiplex PCR; TCRdb's version includes in-frame clones alone and lacks a portion of them. The sample carries 40,000 to 65,000 clones, around 80% recorded once. Stated time point: week 5, during vaccination. The content of each vaccine dose was 300 ug of mutant IDH1 20-mer peptide, and topical imiquimod accompanied it. Donors harbored newly found WHO grade 3 or 4 IDH1-mutant, ATRX-lost astrocytomas. Trimming removed 6 bases from V and 8 bases from J; junction bases left unmatched: 8. The V gene's germline CDR1 is MNHNS and CDR2 SASEGT. The CDR3 consists of 13 residues. Notes on this clone: The antigen is unknown.

Sequences were derived from PBMCs, sampled from a glioma patient whose treatment included an IDH1 peptide vaccine. This clonotype was obtained from a woman between 40 and 50 years old with glioma. J is TRBJ1-2 and V is TRBV6-1, with TRBD1 matching 8 bases. The CDR3 region is CASRPDRGGGYTF. For the CDR3, the DNA is TGTGCCAGCAGGCCCGACAGGGGCGGCGGCTACACCTTC.